Presented here are 27 T cell receptor beta chains from one specimen sequenced in a study of a mutant IDH1 vaccine in newly diagnosed glioma. Assay used: immunoSEQ multiplex PCR; TCRdb lists only in-frame clones, some missing. The profile shows 26,000 or so clones, over 80% of them singletons. Time point in this sample: week 35, safety follow-up. In every dose of vaccine, 300 ug of mutant IDH1 20-mer peptide was given alongside topical imiquimod. The antigens of these receptors remain unknown. The source was PBMCs, collected from a glioma patient whose treatment included an IDH1 peptide vaccine. The receptors come from a man younger than 45 with glioma.

The CDR3 protein is CATLAGVSYNEQFF. The CDR3 nucleotides are TGTGCCACCTTAGCGGGGGTATCCTACAATGAGCAGTTCTTC. The chain uses TRBV2 and TRBJ2-1; 9 bases align to TRBD2. CDR3 size: 14 residues. Germline loops: CDR1 SNHLY, CDR2 FYNNEI. J lost 1 base, V lost 10 bases, and 5 bases had no gene match.

V gene TRBV19 combines with J gene TRBJ2-1, with D tentatively TRBD1 or TRBD2 (7 bases each). The germline V and J ends were trimmed by 5 bases and 7 bases, with 18 bases remaining between them. The CDR3 runs to 15 residues. Germline V gene data show CDR1 as LNHDA and CDR2 as SQIVND (reference sequence). The CDR3, as DNA: TGTGCCAGTAGTCCAGGGGGGGACCTCGAAAATGAGCAGTTCTTC. Translating gives CASSPGGDLENEQFF.

CDR3 in DNA: TGCGCCAGCAGCTTAAACCCCGCCGACAGGGGGGAGACCCAGTACTTC. It is translated as CASSLNPADRGETQYF. This rearrangement joins TRBV5-1 to TRBJ2-5; 9 bases fit TRBD1. V dropped 2 bases and J dropped 5; count of bases not matched to a gene: 10. Germline loops: CDR1 SGHRS, CDR2 YFSETQ. The CDR3 totals 16 residues.

The V call is TRBV9, the J call TRBJ2-3; D is unclear. The CDR3 has 14 amino acids. The V end was cut by 3 bases, the J end by 3 bases, with 11 bases between. Germline V gene sequence: CDR1 SGDLS, CDR2 YYNGEE. This CDR3 is CASSASVGTDTQYF. CDR3 bases: TGTGCCAGCAGCGCCTCAGTGGGGACAGATACGCAGTATTTT.

This sequence joins TRBV10-3 and TRBJ1-2; D not resolved. This CDR3 is built from 16 residues. The germline V gene encodes CDR1 ENHRY and CDR2 SYGVKD. The germline V and J ends were trimmed by 0 bases and 0 bases, with 11 bases remaining between them. This CDR3 is CAISESAAAPNYGYTF. In nucleotides, the CDR3 is TGTGCCATCAGTGAGTCGGCGGCAGCCCCTAACTATGGCTACACCTTC.

The rearrangement links TRBV29-1 to TRBJ1-1; 10 bases line up with TRBD1. In germline, CDR1 is SQVTM, CDR2 ANQGSEA. The CDR3 has 13 residues. Losses at the gene ends were 7 bases for V and 7 bases for J; bases not matched to a gene: 9. The CDR3 bases are TGCAGCGATGGGACAGGGGAAGGTAATGAAGCTTTCTTT. It yields the protein CSDGTGEGNEAFF. The whole variable domain, remainder taken from reference TRBV29-1 and TRBJ1-1, is SAVISQKPSRDICQRGTSLTIQCQVDSQVTMMFWYRQQPGQSLTLIATANQGSEATYESGFVIDKFPISRPNLTFSTLTVSNMSPEDSSIYLCSDGTGEGNEAFFGQGTRLTVV.

J is TRBJ1-2 and V is TRBV2, with D uncertain. V gave up 8 bases and J gave up 7 bases, with 17 bases separating them. The germline V gene has CDR1 SNHLY and CDR2 FYNNEI. The CDR3 extends over 13 amino acids. CDR3 residues: CASGRTLDGGYTF. The CDR3 nucleotides read TGTGCCAGCGGTCGAACACTGGATGGTGGCTACACCTTC.

This clone was seen only a few times. The gene calls are TRBV7-9 and TRBJ2-2; D not certain. V gave up 5 bases and J gave up 0 bases, with 19 bases separating them. This CDR3 contains 18 residues. The V gene's germline CDR1 is SEHNR and CDR2 FQNEAQ (reference sequence). CDR3 sequence (DNA): TGTGCCAGCAGCCTAGGGATAACGGCGGACGCGAACACCGGGGAGCTGTTTTTT. It translates to CASSLGITADANTGELFF.

The rearrangement links TRBV5-6 to TRBJ2-7; D gene uncertain. Trimming shortened V by 2 bases and J by 0 bases, and 12 bases separated the two germline ends. The length of the CDR3 is 15 residues. CDR1 is SGHDT and CDR2 is YYEEEE in the germline V gene. In nucleotides, the CDR3 is TGTGCCAGCAGCTTAGGTGGCAGCTTCTCCTACGAGCAGTACTTC. This encodes CASSLGGSFSYEQYF.

The chain carries TRBV7-7 and TRBJ2-1; D not resolved. This CDR3 contains 14 residues. V lost 4 bases and J 8 bases, leaving 15 bases between the germline ends. Germline V gene data show CDR1 as SSHAT and CDR2 as FNYEAQ (reference sequence). The CDR3 reads CASSSTGAVDEQFF. As DNA, the CDR3 is TGTGCCAGCAGCTCAACTGGAGCCGTCGATGAGCAGTTCTTC.

The V and J genes are TRBV7-2 and TRBJ2-3; D not certain. The CDR3 consists of 14 residues. Germline lookup yields CDR1 SGHTA and CDR2 FQGNSA. V lost 6 bases and J lost 1, with 11 bases in between. The CDR3 sequence is CASRTVKGTDTQYF. CDR3 DNA: TGTGCCAGCAGGACGGTTAAGGGCACAGATACGCAGTATTTT.

The V call is TRBV27, the J call TRBJ1-5; D unresolved. V lost 1 base, J lost 0 bases, and 10 bases lay in between. CDR1 is MNHEY and CDR2 is SMNVEV in the germline V gene (reference sequence). The CDR3 loop spans 16 amino acids. Written as DNA, the CDR3 is TGTGCCAGCAGTTTATTGGCCAGAAATAGCAATCAGCCCCAGCATTTT. It yields the protein CASSLLARNSNQPQHF.

In DNA form, the CDR3 reads TGTGCCAGCAGTTACTCGAGCCGGGGGGCGTCCCACGAGCAGTACTTC. It specifies CASSYSSRGASHEQYF. The V and J genes are TRBV6-5 and TRBJ2-7, with D perhaps TRBD2 (7 bases). V was trimmed by 0 bases and J by 5 bases, leaving 17 bases between them. CDR3 length equals 16 residues. Germline V gene lookup returns CDR1 MNHEY and CDR2 SVGAGI.

The genes are TRBV9 and TRBJ2-2; the D gene could be TRBD1 or TRBD2 (5 bases each). V was clipped by 4 bases and J by 2 bases, with 12 bases between them. This CDR3 is 15 amino acids long. Per the germline V gene, CDR1 is SGDLS and CDR2 is YYNGEE. The CDR3 is CASSPGTVNTGELFF. CDR3 nucleotides: TGTGCCAGCAGCCCCGGGACGGTCAACACCGGGGAGCTGTTTTTT.

The chain has TRBV30 and TRBJ1-5, with D perhaps matching TRBD1 (5 bases). Germline assignment: CDR1 GTSNPN and CDR2 SVGIG (reference sequence). V was pared by 2 bases and J by 6 bases, with 11 bases between. The CDR3 spans 13 residues. This CDR3 is CAWSSGRGQPQHF. DNA for the CDR3: TGTGCCTGGAGTTCAGGGAGAGGTCAGCCCCAGCATTTT. The full variable domain, with the rest looked up from reference TRBV30 and TRBJ1-5, is SQTIHQWPATLVQPVGSPLSLECTVEGTSNPNLYWYRQAAGRGLQLLFYSVGIGQISSEVPQNLSASRPQDRQFILSSKKLLLSDSGFYLCAWSSGRGQPQHFGDGTRLSIL.

The CDR3 is CASSGTALSYEQYF. The CDR3 nucleotides read TGTGCCAGTAGCGGGACAGCCTTATCCTACGAGCAGTACTTC. This chain joins TRBV6-1 and TRBJ2-7, with a possible D match to TRBD2 (8 bases). The CDR3 covers 14 residues. CDR1 and CDR2 from the germline V gene are MNHNS and SASEGT. Between the trimmed V and J ends, which lost 9 bases and 1 base, there was a span of 16 bases.

This clone has just one count. J is TRBJ1-2 and V is TRBV5-4; 9 positions agree with TRBD1. With V trimmed by 3 bases and J by 3 bases, 6 bases remained unmatched. This CDR3 is built from 15 residues. Per the germline V gene, CDR1 is SGHNT and CDR2 is YYREEE (reference sequence). The CDR3 here is CASSSYRGRDYGYTF. The CDR3 bases are TGTGCCAGCAGCTCATACAGGGGGCGCGACTATGGCTACACCTTC. The full variable domain, rest sourced from reference TRBV5-4 and TRBJ1-2, is ETGVTQSPTHLIKTRGQQVTLRCSSQSGHNTVSWYQQALGQGPQFIFQYYREEENGRGNFPPRFSGLQFPNYSSELNVNALELDDSALYLCASSSYRGRDYGYTFGSGTRLTVV.

CDR3 DNA sequence: TGTGCCTGGAGTGTAGGGCCAGGAGGTTACGAGACCCAGTACTTC. Translating it yields CAWSVGPGGYETQYF. The chain recombines TRBV30 with TRBJ2-5, with a weak D call TRBD2 (5 bases). The germline V and J ends were trimmed by 0 bases and 5 bases, with 16 bases remaining between them. The CDR3 is 15 residues long. The V gene's germline CDR1 is GTSNPN and CDR2 SVGIG (reference sequence).

The J gene is TRBJ1-2, the V gene TRBV11-2; 8 nucleotides align to TRBD1. V trimming: 5 bases; J trimming: 5 bases; junction bases outside the gene matches: 4. CDR1 and CDR2 from the germline V gene are SGHAT and FQNNGV. The CDR3 length is 13 residues. The CDR3 region is CASSLGQGYGYTF. CDR3 nucleotide sequence: TGTGCCAGCAGCCTCGGACAGGGTTATGGCTACACCTTC.

The chain has TRBV2 and TRBJ2-2, with 7 bases that match TRBD1. This CDR3 contains 14 residues. Germline loops: CDR1 SNHLY, CDR2 FYNNEI. With V trimmed by 8 bases and J by 2 bases, 5 bases remained unmatched. This chain's CDR3 is CASSGTVNTGELFF. CDR3 bases: TGTGCCAGCTCGGGGACAGTCAACACCGGGGAGCTGTTTTTT.

J is TRBJ1-5 and V is TRBV5-1; D remains unclear. Per germline, CDR1 SGHRS and CDR2 YFSETQ. The CDR3 totals 13 residues. The ends were cut back, 4 bases at V and 0 bases at J, with 5 bases in the middle. Here the CDR3 DNA reads TGCGCCAGCAGCAAGGATAGCAATCAGCCCCAGCATTTT. Translated, it gives CASSKDSNQPQHF.

This clone was seen just once. The chain couples TRBV4-1 to TRBJ2-7; 7 nucleotides line up with TRBD1. Germline-derived CDR1 and CDR2 are MGHRA and YSYEKL. V dropped 4 bases and J dropped 2; count of bases not matched to a gene: 8. The CDR3 totals 15 residues. The DNA for the CDR3 is TGCGCCAGCAGCCTCAGACAGGGTGCGGCCTACGAGCAGTACTTC. Its translation is CASSLRQGAAYEQYF.

This chain connects TRBV7-9 to TRBJ2-1; maybe TRBD2 (6 bases). The CDR3 spans 15 residues. Trimming stripped 2 bases from V and 9 bases from J, with 17 bases between. CDR1 is SEHNR, CDR2 FQNEAQ, per germline (reference sequence). The CDR3 protein is CASSLIGLLGSEQFF. The CDR3 DNA reads TGTGCCAGCAGCTTAATTGGACTACTGGGGAGTGAGCAGTTCTTC.

The chain recombines TRBV5-4 with TRBJ2-7; 9 nucleotides agree with TRBD1. With 4 bases clipped from V and 3 bases from J, the junction kept 8 bases outside the gene matches. Germline V gene lookup returns CDR1 SGHNT and CDR2 YYREEE (reference sequence). The CDR3 totals 15 residues. Here the CDR3 reads CASSPVGQGNYEQYF. DNA of the CDR3: TGTGCCAGCAGCCCGGTGGGACAGGGAAACTACGAGCAGTACTTC.

The chain recombines TRBV5-4 with TRBJ1-2; a possible D gene is TRBD1 (5 bases). The CDR3 loop spans 17 amino acids. Per the germline V gene, CDR1 is SGHNT and CDR2 is YYREEE (reference sequence). Trimming cost V 3 bases and J 4 bases, with 22 bases left between them. CDR3 loop: CASSSTPRTRQIYGYTF. DNA for the CDR3: TGTGCCAGCAGCTCCACCCCCAGGACAAGGCAAATCTATGGCTACACCTTC.

The chain has TRBV19 and TRBJ1-1; D is unresolved. Germline CDR1 is LNHDA and CDR2 is SQIVND (reference sequence). The V end was cut by 3 bases, the J end by 7 bases, with 15 bases between. This CDR3 contains 14 residues. The CDR3 coding sequence is TGTGCCAGTAGTATCTCTGGGTTAGGGATTGAAGCTTTCTTT. It encodes CASSISGLGIEAFF.

The CDR3 nucleotides read TGCGCCAGCAGCCAAGGGACAGCTGGGGCCAACGTCCTGACTTTC. This gives the protein CASSQGTAGANVLTF. This chain joins TRBV4-3 and TRBJ2-6, with a weak D call TRBD1 (6 bases). CDR1 and CDR2 (germline): LGHNA, YSLEER. Trimming took off 1 base at V and 2 bases at J, with 6 bases between the two ends. This CDR3 is 15 amino acids long.